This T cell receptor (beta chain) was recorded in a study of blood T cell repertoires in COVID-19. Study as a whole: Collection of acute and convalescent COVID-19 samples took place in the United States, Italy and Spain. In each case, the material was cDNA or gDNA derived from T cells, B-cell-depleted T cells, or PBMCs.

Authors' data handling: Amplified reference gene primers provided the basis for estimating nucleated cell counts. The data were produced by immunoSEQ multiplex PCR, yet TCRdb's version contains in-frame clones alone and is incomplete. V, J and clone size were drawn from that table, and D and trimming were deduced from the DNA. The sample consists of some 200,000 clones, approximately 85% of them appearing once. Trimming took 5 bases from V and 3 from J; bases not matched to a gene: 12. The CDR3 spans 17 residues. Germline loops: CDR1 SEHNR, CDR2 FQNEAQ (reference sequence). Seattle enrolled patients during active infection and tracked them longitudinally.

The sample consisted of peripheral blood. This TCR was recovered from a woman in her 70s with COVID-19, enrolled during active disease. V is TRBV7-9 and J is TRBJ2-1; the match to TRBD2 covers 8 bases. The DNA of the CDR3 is TGTGCCAGCAGCCGCCTACTAGGAGCGGGAGACTACAATGAGCAGTTCTTC. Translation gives CASSRLLGAGDYNEQFF.